The sequence of this TCR beta chain was determined in a study of T cell responses to AZD1222 COVID-19 vaccine. On the study more broadly: Pooling of second doses given at about 4 or about 12 weeks was done.

The repertoire was sequenced with immunoSEQ multiplex PCR; TCRdb's copy has only in-frame clones and lacks some. The table lists around 130,000 clones, just over 85% of them singletons. The ends were cut back, 2 bases at V and 0 bases at J, with 10 bases in the middle. Germline V CDR1 and CDR2: GTSNPN, SVGIG (reference sequence). The CDR3 consists of 14 residues. The chain uses TRBV30 and TRBJ1-1, with D possibly matching TRBD1 (6 bases). This clonotype was sampled from an adult in good health. The sample here was peripheral blood, taken on day 0 of AZD1222 vaccination. The DNA for the CDR3 is TGTGCCTGGAGTCTAACAGGGTTGAACACTGAAGCTTTCTTT. This sequence encodes CAWSLTGLNTEAFF.